The 21 T cell receptor beta chains below were found in one sample sequenced in a study of cytomegalovirus exposure and HLA in healthy donors. Some clones are missing from TCRdb's copy, which holds only in-frame ones; the method was immunoSEQ multiplex PCR. The table records about 200,000 clones, 75% to 90% of them present only once. The specimen sequenced was PBMCs. The source is a woman in her late teens or twenties in good health and CMV-seronegative.

This clone was observed a few times. The CDR3 bases are TGTGCGCAGGGTGTACTCACTGAAGCTTTCTTT. Translation gives CAQGVLTEAFF. The chain recombines TRBV30 with TRBJ1-1, with D perhaps matching TRBD1 (5 bases). Germline V gene data show CDR1 as GTSNPN and CDR2 as SVGIG (reference sequence). The CDR3 consists of 11 residues.

CDR3 sequence reads: CSVVGQGKPTPYGYTF. For the CDR3, the DNA is TGCAGCGTTGTAGGGCAGGGGAAGCCAACTCCGTATGGCTACACCTTC. V usage is TRBV29-1 and J usage is TRBJ1-2; TRBD1 might be the D (6 bases). The CDR3 spans 16 residues. The V gene's germline CDR1 is SQVTM and CDR2 ANQGSEA. The V end was cut by 4 bases, the J end by 5 bases, with 23 bases between.

This chain connects TRBV25-1 to TRBJ1-6; D is unclear. Germline V gives CDR1 MGHDK, CDR2 SYGVNS. V was cut by 0 bases and J by 6 bases, with 9 bases left in between. The CDR3 is 15 residues long. In nucleotides, the CDR3 is TGTGCCAGCAGTGAATATTCGGGAGGTAATTCACCCCTCCACTTT. Its protein is CASSEYSGGNSPLHF.

The chain employs TRBV9 and TRBJ2-7, with a tentative D call TRBD1 (6 bases). The germline V gene has CDR1 SGDLS and CDR2 YYNGEE. There are 13 residues in the CDR3. The ends were cut back, 0 bases at V and 6 bases at J, with 10 bases in the middle. Here the CDR3 DNA reads TGTGCCAGCAGCGTAGACAGGGACCGCGAGCAGTACTTC. This codes for CASSVDRDREQYF.

The V call is TRBV5-8, the J call TRBJ1-5; D remains unclear. Germline lookup yields CDR1 SGHTS and CDR2 YDEGEE. The CDR3 runs to 16 residues. Trimming removed 2 bases from V and 3 bases from J, with 15 bases in between. The CDR3 region has the DNA TGTGCCAGCAGCTTAGGGTCATCGAGAGACAATCAGCCCCAGCATTTT. Amino acid sequence: CASSLGSSRDNQPQHF.

This clone showed up just once. The chain is built from TRBV4-2 and TRBJ2-2, with 11 bases lining up with TRBD2. This CDR3 is 16 amino acids long. With V trimmed by 5 bases and J by 2 bases, 4 bases remained unmatched. Germline V lookup: CDR1 LGHNA, CDR2 YNFKEQ. CDR3 DNA sequence: TGTGCCAGCAGCATCCTAGCGGGGGGAAACACCGGGGAGCTGTTTTTT. Its protein product is CASSILAGGNTGELFF.

The chain uses TRBV2 and TRBJ1-1, with D uncertain. Germline loops: CDR1 SNHLY, CDR2 FYNNEI. V dropped 7 bases and J dropped 5 bases, with 8 bases sitting between them. The CDR3 is 11 residues long. The CDR3 spells CASKLRTEAFF. CDR3 nucleotide sequence: TGTGCCAGCAAATTAAGGACTGAAGCTTTCTTT.

The chain joins TRBV9 to TRBJ2-3; 7 nucleotides match TRBD2. The CDR3 runs 14 residues. CDR1 SGDLS and CDR2 YYNGEE come from the germline V gene. After removal of 2 bases from V and 11 bases from J, the junction contained 11 bases not matched to a gene. This CDR3 reads CASSVGSGALGQYF. The CDR3 nucleotides are TGTGCCAGCAGCGTCGGGAGCGGGGCGTTGGGGCAGTATTTT.

The rearrangement links TRBV30 to TRBJ1-3, with D unclear. The CDR3 is 13 amino acids. Trimming took off 1 base at V and 0 bases at J, with 4 bases between the two ends. Germline V gene sequence: CDR1 GTSNPN, CDR2 SVGIG (reference sequence). The CDR3 DNA reads TGTGCCTGGAGTGGGGTCTCTGGAAACACCATATATTTT. It specifies CAWSGVSGNTIYF.

V usage is TRBV14 and J usage is TRBJ2-7, with 8 bases fitting TRBD1. The length of the CDR3 is 15 residues. Per the germline V gene, CDR1 is SGHDN and CDR2 is FVKESK. V lost 4 bases to trimming and J lost 4 bases; unmatched junction nucleotides: 9. The CDR3 DNA is TGTGCCAGCAGCCTTGGGACAGGCAGGGGTTACGAGCAGTACTTC. It is translated as CASSLGTGRGYEQYF.

This clone occurred once. The J gene is TRBJ2-4, the V gene TRBV18, with D tentatively TRBD2 (6 bases). This CDR3 comprises 14 residues. The V and J ends lost 3 bases and 8 bases respectively, with 14 bases between them. Germline assignment: CDR1 KGHSH and CDR2 LQKENI. The chain's CDR3 is CASSPGAEGHIQYF. CDR3 nucleotides: TGTGCCAGCTCACCCGGGGCGGAGGGTCACATTCAGTACTTC.

The genes are TRBV7-8 and TRBJ2-7; TRBD1 is a possible D gene (6 bases). This CDR3 region has 13 residues. Trimming pared 3 bases from V and 6 bases from J, leaving 12 bases between. Germline V gene data show CDR1 as SGHVS and CDR2 as FQNEAQ. CDR3 region: CASSFDGTLEQYF. Written as DNA, the CDR3 is TGTGCCAGCAGCTTCGACGGGACACTCGAGCAGTACTTC.

This clone was observed at least ten times. The V and J genes are TRBV6-1 and TRBJ1-4; tentative D call: TRBD1 (6 bases). V lost 5 bases and J lost 5, with 15 bases in between. The germline gives CDR1 MNHNS, CDR2 SASEGT. There are 15 residues in the CDR3. Here the CDR3 reads CASSFGGPQNEKLFF. DNA of the CDR3: TGTGCCAGCAGTTTTGGGGGGCCCCAGAATGAAAAACTGTTTTTT.

The CDR3 loop reads CASSLSSREQYF. The CDR3 region has the DNA TGTGCCAGCAGCTTGTCCTCGAGGGAGCAGTACTTC. The chain recombines TRBV5-4 with TRBJ2-7; D unresolved. Deletions cut 1 base from V and 7 bases from J, with 9 bases between. The CDR3 sequence is 12 residues long. Germline-derived CDR1 and CDR2 are SGHNT and YYREEE (reference sequence).

The gene calls are TRBV7-9 and TRBJ2-7; 10 nucleotides match TRBD1. V was clipped by 6 bases and J by 5 bases; unmatched bases: 4. This CDR3 comprises 13 residues. Germline CDR1 is SEHNR and CDR2 is FQNEAQ (reference sequence). This CDR3 is CASSWDRGNEQYF. CDR3 nucleotides: TGTGCCAGCAGTTGGGACAGGGGTAACGAGCAGTACTTC.

This chain links TRBV27 with TRBJ1-3; 12 nucleotides match TRBD1. The CDR3 has 19 amino acids. Per germline, CDR1 MNHEY and CDR2 SMNVEV (reference sequence). V lost 0 bases, J lost 3 bases, and 9 bases stayed unmatched. CDR3 sequence: CASSLSPGQGALGGNTIYF. In DNA, the CDR3 is TGTGCCAGCAGTTTATCCCCGGGACAGGGGGCTCTAGGTGGAAACACCATATATTTT.

The chain combines TRBV27 with TRBJ1-4; 9 bases match TRBD1. Losses at the gene ends were 5 bases for V and 8 bases for J; bases not matched to a gene: 9. Per the germline V gene, CDR1 is MNHEY and CDR2 is SMNVEV (reference sequence). The CDR3 spans 15 residues. CDR3 DNA: TGTGCCAGCAGTCCCTCCGGGACAGGGTGGGAAAAACTGTTTTTT. It translates to CASSPSGTGWEKLFF.

The genes are TRBV6-5 and TRBJ2-7, with a tentative D call TRBD1 (5 bases). Per the germline V gene, CDR1 is MNHEY and CDR2 is SVGAGI. This CDR3 is built from 13 residues. Between the trimmed V and J ends, which lost 7 bases and 1 base, there was a span of 11 bases. CDR3 sequence: CASTARGSYEQYF. The DNA for the CDR3 is TGTGCCAGCACGGCTAGGGGATCCTACGAGCAGTACTTC.

This clone was seen a single time. The J gene is TRBJ2-2, the V gene TRBV11-2; tentatively, D is TRBD1 (6 bases). The CDR3 loop spans 15 amino acids. V lost 3 bases, J lost 1 base, and 9 bases lay in between. Germline lookup yields CDR1 SGHAT and CDR2 FQNNGV. Written as DNA, the CDR3 is TGTGCCAGCAGCTTTGGGGGCGGGAACACCGGGGAGCTGTTTTTT. Encoded protein: CASSFGGGNTGELFF.

The chain has TRBV18 and TRBJ2-7, with 8 bases lining up with TRBD2. The V gene's germline CDR1 is KGHSH and CDR2 LQKENI. The CDR3 loop spans 15 amino acids. The V segment lost 3 bases and the J segment 4 bases; nucleotides outside the gene matches: 8. The CDR3 sequence: CASSPSGAGEYEQYF. The CDR3 nucleotides read TGTGCCAGCTCACCGTCTGGAGCGGGAGAGTACGAGCAGTACTTC.

The V and J genes are TRBV7-9 and TRBJ2-7; D is possibly TRBD2 (6 bases). This CDR3 has 13 residues. Germline lookup yields CDR1 SEHNR and CDR2 FQNEAQ (reference sequence). The CDR3 here is CAGGRGNTYEQYF. CDR3 bases: TGTGCGGGGGGAAGAGGAAACACCTACGAGCAGTACTTC.